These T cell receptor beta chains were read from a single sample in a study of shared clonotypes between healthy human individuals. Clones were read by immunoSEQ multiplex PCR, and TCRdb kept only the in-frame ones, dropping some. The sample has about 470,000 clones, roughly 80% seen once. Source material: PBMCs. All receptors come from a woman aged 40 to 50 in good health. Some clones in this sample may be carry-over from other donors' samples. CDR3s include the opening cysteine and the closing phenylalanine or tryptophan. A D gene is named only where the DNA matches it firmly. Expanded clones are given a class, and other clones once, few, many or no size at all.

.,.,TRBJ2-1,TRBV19,TGTGCCAGTTCCCGAACCGGGCGGCCCGACAATGAGCAGTTCTTC,CASSRTGRPDNEQFF
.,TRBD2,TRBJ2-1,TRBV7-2,TGTGCCAGCAGCTTAGCAGTGGGAGGGGCATACAATGAGCAGTTCTTC,CASSLAVGGAYNEQFF
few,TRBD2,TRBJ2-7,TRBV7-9,TGTGCCAGTGAGAGCGGGAGCCTATCCTACGAGCAGTACTTC,CASESGSLSYEQYF
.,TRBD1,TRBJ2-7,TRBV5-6,TGTGCCAGCAGCTATGGGACAGGGGGCGAGCAGTACTTC,CASSYGTGGEQYF
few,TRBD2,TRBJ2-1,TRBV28,TGTGCCAGCAGTTCCCCCGGACTAGCGGGAGGGCCCTTCTCCTACAATGAGCAGTTCTTC,CASSSPGLAGGPFSYNEQFF
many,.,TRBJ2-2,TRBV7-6,TGTGCCAGCAGCTCTTCGAGCACCGGGGAGCTGTTTTTT,CASSSSSTGELFF
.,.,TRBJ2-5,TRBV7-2,TGTGCCAGCAGCTACGGATTGTCGGAAGAGACCCAGTACTTC,CASSYGLSEETQYF
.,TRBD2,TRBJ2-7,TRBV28,TGTGCCAGCAGTCCGAGGACTAGCTTCTACGAGCAGTACTTC,CASSPRTSFYEQYF
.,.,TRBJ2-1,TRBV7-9,TGTGCCAGCAGCACCCTCTATGAGCAGTTCTTC,CASSTLYEQFF
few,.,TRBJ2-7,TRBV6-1,TGTGCCAGCAGTGAAACAGGGAAAAGCGAGCAGTACTTC,CASSETGKSEQYF
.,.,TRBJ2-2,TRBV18,TGTGCCAGCTCACCACCAATCGGGTCGGGTACCGGGGAGCTGTTTTTT,CASSPPIGSGTGELFF
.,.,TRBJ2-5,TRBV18,TGTGCCAGCTCACCACCGGAACAGGGCGATGAGACCCAGTACTTC,CASSPPEQGDETQYF
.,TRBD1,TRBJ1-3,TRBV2,TGTGCCAGCGGATACAGGGGTAGCACCATATATTTT,CASGYRGSTIYF
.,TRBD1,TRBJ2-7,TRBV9,TGTGCCAGCAGCGAACAGGGGGATACCTACGAGCAGTACTTC,CASSEQGDTYEQYF
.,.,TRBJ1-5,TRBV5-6,TGTGCCAGCAGCTTGGGCGTAAATCAGCCCCAGCATTTT,CASSLGVNQPQHF
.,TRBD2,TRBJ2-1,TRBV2,TGTGCCAGCAGAGTTCGGACTAGCGGAATTTACAATGAGCAGTTCTTC,CASRVRTSGIYNEQFF
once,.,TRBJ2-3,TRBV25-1,TGTGCCAGCAGTCAGGCGCAAGCAGGACTACGCACAGATACGCAGTATTTT,CASSQAQAGLRTDTQYF
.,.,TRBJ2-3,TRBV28,TGTGCCAGTATGGGTGGGGGGAGTACAGATACGCAGTATTTT,CASMGGGSTDTQYF
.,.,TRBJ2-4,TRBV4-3,TGCGCCAGCAGCCAAGATGCCCAAGGGGGAAACATTCAGTACTTC,CASSQDAQGGNIQYF
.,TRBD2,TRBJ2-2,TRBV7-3,TGTGCCAGCAGCTCTGGACCGGGACTAGCGGGAGGTACCGGGGAGCTGTTTTTT,CASSSGPGLAGGTGELFF